Shown below are 30 T cell receptor beta chains from a single sample sequenced in a study of vaccination and CD4 T cells after COVID-19. These receptors have no known antigen. This sample's treatment: roughly 10-day PBMC culture with coronavirus spike peptide pools or control peptides (ViraFEST assay). Sequenced with the Oncomine TCR Beta short-read assay was DNA taken from cultured CD4+ T cells. TCRdb used MiXCR to reprocess the PCR reads, holding one entry per CDR3 protein. The sample has about 4,300 distinct CDR3 sequences; around 45% are singletons. The sample taken for sequencing was CD4+ T cells from blood, cultured in vitro. These receptor sequences come from a human donor who had recovered from COVID-19.

A few counts support this clonotype. This sequence joins TRBV6-2 or TRBV6-3 and TRBJ1-2; 7 nucleotides match TRBD1. CDR1 MNHEY and CDR2 SVGEGT come from the germline V gene. CDR3 size: 15 residues. V shed 5 bases and J 7 bases; nucleotides not matched to a gene: 13. In nucleotides, the CDR3 is TGTGCCAGCAGTGATCCGACAGGGTTCATTACTGGCTACACCTTC. Translation gives CASSDPTGFITGYTF.

V gene TRBV6-1 combines with J gene TRBJ2-7; 9 nucleotides line up with TRBD1. The CDR3 has 18 amino acids. The germline gives CDR1 MNHNS, CDR2 SASEGT. V dropped 0 bases and J dropped 0; count of bases not matched to a gene: 9. This chain's CDR3 is CASSEALMGQGFSYEQYF. Written as DNA, the CDR3 is TGTGCCAGCAGTGAAGCGCTCATGGGACAGGGATTCTCCTACGAGCAGTACTTC.

The chain joins TRBV6-1 to TRBJ1-2; 8 nucleotides match TRBD1. V shed 5 bases, J shed 8 bases, and the junction held 13 bases outside the gene matches. The CDR3 spans 15 residues. The V gene's germline CDR1 is MNHNS and CDR2 SASEGT. The CDR3 loop reads CASSPHRQGAEGYTF. In nucleotides, the CDR3 is TGTGCCAGCAGTCCCCACCGGCAGGGGGCAGAAGGCTACACCTTC.

This clonotype was seen a handful of times. This chain connects TRBV10-3 to TRBJ2-2, with 9 nucleotides matching TRBD2. The germline V gene has CDR1 ENHRY and CDR2 SYGVKD. Trimming removed 0 bases from V and 4 bases from J; junction bases left unmatched: 12. The CDR3 has 19 residues. CDR3 residues: CAISESGNSGRGGTGELFF. DNA for the CDR3: TGTGCCATCAGTGAGTCGGGTAATAGCGGGAGAGGCGGCACCGGGGAGCTGTTTTTT.

The chain joins TRBV29-1 to TRBJ1-4; TRBD1 matches 10 bases. Germline lookup yields CDR1 SQVTM and CDR2 ANQGSEA. Trimming took 3 bases from V and 7 from J; bases not matched to a gene: 5. The CDR3 has 14 residues. The CDR3 loop is CSVDVGQGSEKLFF. As DNA, the CDR3 is TGCAGCGTTGATGTGGGACAGGGGAGTGAAAAACTGTTTTTT. Based on the CDR3 plus reference TRBV29-1 and TRBJ1-4, the full variable domain is SAVISQKPSRDICQRGTSLTIQCQVDSQVTMMFWYRQQPGQSLTLIATANQGSEATYESGFVIDKFPISRPNLTFSTLTVSNMSPEDSSIYLCSVDVGQGSEKLFFGSGTQLSVL.

V gene TRBV12-3 or TRBV12-4 combines with J gene TRBJ2-5; possibly TRBD1 or TRBD2 for D (5 bases each). The ends were cut back, 5 bases at V and 3 bases at J, with 13 bases in the middle. This CDR3 region has 14 residues. The CDR3 spells CASSHRDLEETQYF. In DNA form, the CDR3 reads TGTGCCAGCAGTCACCGGGACCTCGAAGAGACCCAGTACTTC.

The chain links TRBV5-8 to TRBJ2-3; TRBD2 aligns across 9 bases. J gave up 0 bases and V 4 bases, and 6 bases lay outside the gene matches. CDR1 and CDR2 from the germline V gene are SGHTS and YDEGEE. This CDR3 spans 16 amino acids. Here the CDR3 DNA reads TGTGCCAGCAGCCCCGGACTAGCGAGTAGCACAGATACGCAGTATTTT. Amino acid sequence: CASSPGLASSTDTQYF.

This clonotype was seen a few times. The junction differs from germline at one of its ends, possibly a read error. The V and J genes are TRBV7-6 and TRBJ1-1; no clear D gene. This CDR3 spans 13 amino acids. Germline-derived CDR1 and CDR2 are SGHVS and FNYEAQ. The CDR3 region has the DNA TGTGCTAGCAGCGAAGGACCGAACACTGAAGCTTTCTTT. Its protein is CASSEGPNTEAFF.

The gene calls are TRBV6-1 and TRBJ2-7, with D unclear. The germline V gene encodes CDR1 MNHNS and CDR2 SASEGT. The germline V and J ends were trimmed by 6 bases and 2 bases, with 11 bases remaining between them. The CDR3 extends over 13 amino acids. CDR3 protein: CASSLTGTYEQYF. CDR3 in DNA: TGTGCCAGCAGCCTGACTGGAACCTACGAGCAGTACTTC.

The chain joins TRBV5-6 to TRBJ2-5; TRBD2 agrees at 12 bases. The CDR3 length is 18 residues. CDR1 is SGHDT, CDR2 YYEEEE, per germline. Trimming cost V 2 bases and J 1 base; bases outside gene matches: 9. Here the CDR3 DNA reads TGTGCCAGCAGCTTCTGGACTAGCGGGGAAGTAATCCAAGAGACCCAGTACTTC. Its protein is CASSFWTSGEVIQETQYF.

The chain uses TRBV20-1 and TRBJ2-3; 11 bases agree with TRBD1. In germline, CDR1 is DFQATT, CDR2 SNEGSKA (reference sequence). CDR3 length: 17 residues. Trimming cost V 0 bases and J 2 bases; bases outside gene matches: 7. CDR3 protein: CSARDDRDRGFTDTQYF. In nucleotides, the CDR3 is TGCAGTGCTAGAGATGACCGGGACAGGGGGTTCACAGATACGCAGTATTTT.

The table lists this clonotype with a few counts. CDR3 nucleotide sequence: TGTGCCAGCAGTGCTTCTGACAGTGTCAACTATGGCTACACCTTC. This translates into CASSASDSVNYGYTF. The rearrangement uses TRBV6-1 and TRBJ1-2, with TRBD1 as a possible D gene (5 bases). Germline V CDR1 and CDR2: MNHNS, SASEGT. The CDR3 has 15 amino acids. V lost 4 bases and J lost 2, with 14 bases in between.

V usage is TRBV7-3 and J usage is TRBJ2-3; D uncertain. The CDR3 has 16 residues. CDR1 is SGHTA and CDR2 is FQGTGA in the germline V gene. The germline V and J ends were trimmed by 0 bases and 4 bases, with 14 bases remaining between them. The CDR3 bases are TGTGCCAGCAGCTTAACGTCTGCAGGCGTCGCAGATACGCAGTATTTT. Its translation: CASSLTSAGVADTQYF.

V usage is TRBV25-1 and J usage is TRBJ2-3; 8 bases agree with TRBD2. CDR1 is MGHDK and CDR2 is SYGVNS in the germline V gene. Trimming removed 11 bases from V and 9 bases from J; junction bases left unmatched: 10. This CDR3 has 12 amino acids. CDR3 residues: CAAGGGLGTQYF. In DNA form, the CDR3 reads TGTGCCGCCGGGGGGGGACTCGGCACGCAGTATTTT. The complete variable domain, with remaining parts taken from reference TRBV25-1 and TRBJ2-3, reads EADIYQTPRYLVIGTGKKITLECSQTMGHDKMYWYQQDPGMELHLIHYSYGVNSTEKGDLSSESTVSRIRTEHFPLTLESARPSHTSQYLCAAGGGLGTQYFGPGTRLTVL.

The V call is TRBV7-9, the J call TRBJ2-5, with D possibly TRBD1 on 6 matching bases. The CDR3 is made up of 17 amino acids. V lost 4 bases to trimming and J lost 2 bases, with 20 bases between them. CDR1 is SEHNR, CDR2 FQNEAQ, per germline (reference sequence). For the CDR3, the DNA is TGTGCCAGCAGCTCGATAGGCGACAGGAGGAGACAAGAGACCCAGTACTTC. It codes for CASSSIGDRRRQETQYF.

This chain joins TRBV6-1 and TRBJ2-7, with D maybe TRBD1 (6 bases). V was trimmed by 6 bases and J by 3 bases, leaving 12 bases between them. The germline gives CDR1 MNHNS, CDR2 SASEGT. The CDR3 extends over 13 amino acids. DNA for the CDR3: TGTGCCAGCAGCCGCAGGGGCCTCTACGAGCAGTACTTC. This encodes CASSRRGLYEQYF.

J is TRBJ1-1 and V is TRBV7-3, with TRBD1 matching over 7 bases. CDR1 SGHTA and CDR2 FQGTGA come from the germline V gene. V was pared by 5 bases and J by 3 bases, with 6 bases of the junction left unmatched. This CDR3 contains 14 residues. CDR3 sequence: CASSRGQEDTEAFF. In DNA, the CDR3 is TGTGCCAGCAGCCGCGGACAGGAAGACACTGAAGCTTTCTTT.

The chain carries TRBV20-1 and TRBJ1-6; D is ambiguous. This CDR3 is built from 13 residues. Trimming stripped 3 bases from V and 10 bases from J, with 13 bases between. The germline gives CDR1 DFQATT, CDR2 SNEGSKA (reference sequence). The DNA of the CDR3 is TGCAGTGCTAGCGGAAGAGCAGGCTCACCCCTCCACTTT. This encodes CSASGRAGSPLHF.

V and J are TRBV19 and TRBJ1-4; D ambiguous. Trimming pared 0 bases from V and 3 bases from J, leaving 8 bases between. The CDR3 sequence is 15 residues long. Looked up from germline, CDR1 is LNHDA and CDR2 is SQIVND (reference sequence). The CDR3 sequence is CASSIDKVSNEKLFF. The DNA for the CDR3 is TGTGCCAGTAGTATAGATAAGGTGTCTAATGAAAAACTGTTTTTT.

By share, this clonotype counts as large (0.1 to 1%). V gene TRBV18 combines with J gene TRBJ1-6; no definite D call. Trimming pared 1 base from V and 7 bases from J, leaving 8 bases between. CDR1 and CDR2 (germline): KGHSH, LQKENI. This CDR3 is 14 amino acids long. CDR3 sequence (DNA): TGTGCCAGCTCACCACTGACTGGAAATTCACCCCTCCACTTT. It is translated as CASSPLTGNSPLHF.

By share, this clonotype counts as large. The genes are TRBV11-2 and TRBJ2-3; weak D call: TRBD1 (6 bases). CDR1 is SGHAT, CDR2 FQNNGV, per germline. The V gene lost 5 bases and the J gene lost 2 bases, with 11 bases spanning the gap. This CDR3 contains 14 residues. This chain's CDR3 is CASSPGDHTDTQYF. CDR3 DNA: TGTGCCAGCAGCCCAGGGGACCACACAGATACGCAGTATTTT.

V is TRBV19 and J is TRBJ1-2, with D perhaps TRBD1 (5 bases). Per germline, CDR1 LNHDA and CDR2 SQIVND (reference sequence). V lost 0 bases to trimming and J lost 6 bases, with 17 bases between them. There are 16 residues in the CDR3. This CDR3 reads CASSIDLVSGSHGYTF. Written as DNA, the CDR3 is TGTGCCAGTAGTATAGATCTTGTGTCAGGGTCTCATGGCTACACCTTC.

This clonotype was counted between two and nine times. The chain couples TRBV7-9 to TRBJ1-1, with D unresolved. Per germline, CDR1 SEHNR and CDR2 FQNEAQ (reference sequence). The CDR3 runs 13 residues. V lost 2 bases and J lost 7, with 11 bases in between. The CDR3 nucleotides read TGTGCCAGCAGCTTAAAAGGGCCATATGAAGCTTTCTTT. Translating gives CASSLKGPYEAFF.

In its sample, this clonotype was seen a few times. The chain links TRBV2 to TRBJ2-3, with a weak D call TRBD1 (5 bases). Trimming cost V 6 bases and J 1 base, with 17 bases left between them. There are 16 residues in the CDR3. Germline CDR1 SNHLY, CDR2 FYNNEI. The CDR3 reads CASRLPQGRGTDTQYF. The CDR3 DNA reads TGTGCCAGCAGACTCCCCCAGGGCAGGGGCACAGATACGCAGTATTTT.

V usage is TRBV27 and J usage is TRBJ2-7; 13 bases line up with TRBD2. Per germline, CDR1 MNHEY and CDR2 SMNVEV (reference sequence). Trimming cost V 5 bases and J 3 bases; bases outside gene matches: 4. The CDR3 is 15 amino acids. For the CDR3, the DNA is TGTGCCAGCAGTAACGGACTAGCGGGAGACTACGAGCAGTACTTC. Protein: CASSNGLAGDYEQYF.

The chain carries TRBV4-3 and TRBJ1-2; unclear D gene. V was shortened by 0 bases and J by 7 bases, with 12 bases between the two germline ends. Germline assignment: CDR1 LGHNA and CDR2 YSLEER. The CDR3 contains 14 residues. CDR3 nucleotide sequence: TGCGCCAGCAGCCAAGAATCCGGGTTCGGTGGCTACACCTTC. Amino acid sequence: CASSQESGFGGYTF.

Only a few counts were recorded for this clonotype. V gene TRBV2 combines with J gene TRBJ2-1, with D possibly matching TRBD2 (6 bases). Germline V CDR1 and CDR2: SNHLY, FYNNEI. There are 13 residues in the CDR3. V lost 8 bases to trimming and J lost 10 bases, with 18 bases between them. CDR3 DNA sequence: TGTGCCAGCCGTTCGGGAGTCGTGGACGAGCAGTTCTTC. This sequence encodes CASRSGVVDEQFF. Complete variable domain (other parts from reference TRBV2 and TRBJ2-1): EPEVTQTPSHQVTQMGQEVILRCVPISNHLYFYWYRQILGQKVEFLVSFYNNEISEKSEIFDDQFSVERPDGSNFTLKIRSTKLEDSAMYFCASRSGVVDEQFFGPGTRLTVL.

The CDR3 nucleotides read TGCAGTGCCCTCACGACTAGCGGGGGCTACAATGAGCAGTTCTTC. This encodes CSALTTSGGYNEQFF. The chain carries TRBV20-1 and TRBJ2-1; 12 nucleotides agree with TRBD2. The CDR3 extends over 15 amino acids. V lost 6 bases, J lost 3 bases, and 6 bases stayed unmatched. From germline, CDR1 is DFQATT and CDR2 SNEGSKA (reference sequence).

The rearrangement links TRBV20-1 to TRBJ2-3, with a weak D call TRBD1 (5 bases). The length of the CDR3 is 14 residues. V lost 4 bases, J lost 6 bases, and 17 bases lay in between. CDR1 is DFQATT and CDR2 is SNEGSKA in the germline V gene (reference sequence). In nucleotides, the CDR3 is TGCAGTGCTATAGATATAAGGGGATCGGATACGCAGTATTTT. Translating gives CSAIDIRGSDTQYF.

Only a few counts were recorded for this clonotype. The chain combines TRBV7-9 with TRBJ1-1, with D tentatively TRBD1 (6 bases). The germline V gene encodes CDR1 SEHNR and CDR2 FQNEAQ (reference sequence). This CDR3 is built from 15 residues. Trimming shortened V by 7 bases and J by 7 bases, and 22 bases separated the two germline ends. The CDR3 DNA reads TGTGCCAGCACCTCGAGGGGGGACATAGGTGGTGAAGCTTTCTTT. Its translation: CASTSRGDIGGEAFF.